This TCR beta chain was identified in a study of blood T cell repertoires in COVID-19. Study-level background: The United States, Italy and Spain were the sources of the acute and convalescent COVID-19 samples. T cells, B-cell-depleted T cells, or PBMCs provided the cDNA or gDNA that served as material.

With 6 bases clipped from V and 8 bases from J, the junction kept 8 bases outside the gene matches. The length of the CDR3 is 14 residues. CDR1 and CDR2 (germline): MNHEY, SVGAGI. Source study methods: Nucleated cell counts were estimated from reference gene primer amplification. The data were produced by immunoSEQ multiplex PCR, yet TCRdb's version contains in-frame clones alone and is incomplete. D and trimming were read from the DNA, whereas the V and J calls and clone size are those reported in that table. The table includes 40,000 to 45,000 clones, around 90% detected once. The gene calls are TRBV6-5 and TRBJ2-4; 9 bases line up with TRBD1. The source is a man between 50 and 59 years old with active COVID-19. The sample consisted of peripheral blood. Here the CDR3 reads CASSTGTGRDIQYF. The CDR3 DNA sequence: TGTGCCAGCAGCACCGGGACAGGGAGAGACATTCAGTACTTC.